This is a list of T cell receptor beta chains from one sample in a study of CD8 T cells in ankylosing spondylitis. TCRdb itself ran the 5' RACE reads through MiXCR, one entry per CDR3 protein. This table holds about 270,000 distinct CDR3 sequences, roughly 32% found once. Sequenced: blood, either unsorted or a sorted T cell fraction (not recorded which). All receptors come from a male donor with ankylosing spondylitis or in good health (not recorded which). Both conserved end residues are part of each CDR3. D genes are given only for firm matches. The size field is filled for only some rows; it gives once, few, many or a size class.

j_gene	abundance	len	d_gene	v_gene	CDR3nt	CDR3aa
TRBJ2-5	-	13	-	TRBV29-1	TGCAGCGTTGAAGGGGCTCTGGAAGAGACCCAGTACTTC	CSVEGALEETQYF
TRBJ2-7	-	14	TRBD1	TRBV9	TGTGCCAGCAGCGGCACAGGGGGACCCTACGAGCAGTACTTC	CASSGTGGPYEQYF
TRBJ2-2	-	16	TRBD1	TRBV5-1	TGCGCCAGCAGCACATCCCCGGGACAGGTCACCGGGGAGCTGTTTTTT	CASSTSPGQVTGELFF
TRBJ2-2	few	12	-	TRBV27	TGTGCCAGCAGTTTATCCACCGGGGAGCTGTTTTTT	CASSLSTGELFF
TRBJ1-2	few	15	-	TRBV15	TGTGCCACCAGCAGAGAAGCCCGACAGGTTCCTGGCTACACCTTC	CATSREARQVPGYTF
TRBJ2-7	-	11	-	TRBV20-1	TGCAGTGCTAATCAGGATTACGAGCAGTACTTC	CSANQDYEQYF
TRBJ2-5	few	14	-	TRBV20-1	TGCAGTGCTACCGCTCGGGACTCCCAAGAGACCCAGTACTTC	CSATARDSQETQYF
TRBJ2-7	-	15	-	TRBV7-8	TGTGCCAGCAGCTTAGCGGACCCTGATGTGTACGAGCAGTACTTC	CASSLADPDVYEQYF
TRBJ1-2	many	14	TRBD1	TRBV29-1	TGCAGCGTTCCAACCAGGGGGCGGGTCTATGGCTACACCTTC	CSVPTRGRVYGYTF
TRBJ2-7	-	15	TRBD1	TRBV27	TGTGCCAGCAGTTTAAGGACAGGGGGCGCATGGGAGCAGTACTTC	CASSLRTGGAWEQYF
TRBJ2-5	-	18	-	TRBV20-1	TGCAGTGCTCGACCCGTCGGCACAGGTCGCATGATACAGGAGACCCAGTACTTC	CSARPVGTGRMIQETQYF
TRBJ2-7	few	14	-	TRBV7-2	TGTGCCAGCAGCTTAGGTCGGGACTCCTACGAGCAGTACTTC	CASSLGRDSYEQYF
TRBJ2-3	once	15	TRBD2	TRBV6-1	TGTGCCAGCATCTCGACTAGCGGGGGCACAGATACGCAGTATTTT	CASISTSGGTDTQYF
TRBJ2-1	many	13	TRBD2	TRBV20-1	TGCAGTGCTAGACCCGAGACTAGCTTGGGTCAGTTCTTC	CSARPETSLGQFF
TRBJ1-3	-	14	-	TRBV5-1	TGCGCCAGCAGCTTGGGCCCCGACGGAAACACCATATATTTT	CASSLGPDGNTIYF
TRBJ2-4	-	17	-	TRBV4-2	TGTGCCAGCAGCCAAGATCAGGGTGGGGGCCCGGGGAGCATTCAGTACTTC	CASSQDQGGGPGSIQYF
TRBJ2-3	-	16	-	TRBV6-5	TGTGCCAGCAGTTCCTCGTGGGCAGAAAGCACAGATACGCAGTATTTT	CASSSSWAESTDTQYF
TRBJ2-4	few	14	-	TRBV12-3/TRBV12-4	TGTGCCAGCACCCGGGCTCAGGGCAAAAACATTCAGTACTTC	CASTRAQGKNIQYF
TRBJ2-2	-	16	TRBD1	TRBV20-1	TGCAGTGCAGTTGGAAGGACAGGGGGTTACAGCGGGGAGCTGTTTTTT	CSAVGRTGGYSGELFF
TRBJ2-3	few	12	-	TRBV7-9	TGTGCCAGCAGCGCTTACACAGATACGCAGTATTTT	CASSAYTDTQYF